The 16 T cell receptor beta chains given below trace back to one sample, sequenced in a study of tumor and adjacent non-tumor tissue in lung cancer. Three rounds of nested PCR, following a modified ARM-PCR protocol, produced the TCRbeta library. MiXCR was run by TCRdb on the multiplex PCR reads, yielding one entry per CDR3 protein. The table lists more than 90,000 distinct CDR3 sequences, about 70% of them singletons. This sample's RNA came from whole unsorted tissue. The specimen was lung tumor tissue. These receptors were collected from a man aged 60-69 years with non-small cell lung cancer.

Remarks on this clonotype: A much bigger clone sits one base away, suggesting this may be a read error. This chain links TRBV7-9 with TRBJ1-2, with D unclear. Germline values: CDR1 SEHNR, CDR2 FQNEAQ (reference sequence). V lost 5 bases, J lost 6 bases, and 16 bases lay in between. CDR3 length: 14 residues. The DNA of the CDR3 is TGTGCCAGCAGCGGCGACTTTCGGAGTAATGGCTACACCTTC. This encodes CASSGDFRSNGYTF.

Concerning this clonotype: A much larger clonotype is one base distant, so this may be a read error. CDR3 residues: CAGNKGGVNEQFF. CDR3 DNA sequence: TGTGCCGGCAATAAGGGGGGCGTGAATGAGCAGTTCTTC. This chain uses TRBV28 with TRBJ2-1; the D call may be TRBD1 or TRBD2 (6 bases each). The CDR3 contains 13 residues. V dropped 11 bases and J dropped 7 bases, with 18 bases sitting between them. Looked up from germline, CDR1 is MDHEN and CDR2 is SYDVKM.

This sequence joins TRBV20-1 and TRBJ2-1, with D unresolved. V lost 5 bases, J lost 1 base, and 15 bases lay in between. The CDR3 loop spans 15 amino acids. Germline assignment: CDR1 DFQATT and CDR2 SNEGSKA (reference sequence). In nucleotides, the CDR3 is TGCAGTGCTTCCCCCGACGGCATTTCCTACAATGAGCAGTTCTTC. Its translation: CSASPDGISYNEQFF.

The J gene is TRBJ2-3, the V gene TRBV29-1; no reliable D call. The germline V and J ends were trimmed by 6 bases and 5 bases, with 21 bases remaining between them. This CDR3 has 15 residues. CDR1 SQVTM and CDR2 ANQGSEA come from the germline V gene. As DNA, the CDR3 is TGCAGCGTCGCCGGCGTACTCCGGAGTAAAGATACGCAGTATTTT. Translating it yields CSVAGVLRSKDTQYF.

V is TRBV11-2 and J is TRBJ2-3; D not certain. Trimming shortened V by 5 bases and J by 9 bases, and 18 bases separated the two germline ends. The V gene's germline CDR1 is SGHAT and CDR2 FQNNGV. This CDR3 contains 14 residues. CDR3 region: CASSHRTTKATQYF. CDR3 sequence (DNA): TGTGCCAGCAGCCACCGGACCACTAAGGCCACGCAGTATTTT.

This clonotype was detected only a few times. This chain uses TRBV20-1 with TRBJ2-7, with TRBD1 matching over 8 bases. With V trimmed by 3 bases and J by 2 bases, 6 bases remained unmatched. The CDR3 is made up of 14 amino acids. Germline V gene lookup returns CDR1 DFQATT and CDR2 SNEGSKA (reference sequence). The CDR3 DNA reads TGCAGTGCTAGCCCCCCGACAGGGGCCTACGAGCAGTACTTC. It specifies CSASPPTGAYEQYF.

This clonotype was seen a few times. The missing conserved phenylalanine or tryptophan at the end of this CDR3 makes a read error likely. The chain recombines TRBV20-1 with TRBJ2-3; 12 positions agree with TRBD2. The junction had 6 bases not matched to a gene; V was cut back by 0 bases and J by 8 bases. CDR3 length: 15 residues. Germline assignment: CDR1 DFQATT and CDR2 SNEGSKA (reference sequence). The CDR3 region is CSARELAGGRGTQYS. The CDR3 DNA follows: TGCAGTGCTAGAGAACTAGCGGGGGGAAGAGGTACGCAGTATTCT.

Points on this clonotype: At one end, the junction sequence differs from germline, possibly due to a read error. This chain links TRBV29-1 with TRBJ1-1; no clear D. The CDR3 is 14 residues long. Germline assignment: CDR1 SQVTM and CDR2 ANQGSEA. The CDR3 region has the DNA TGCAGCGCAGACTGGACTGGAATGAACACTGAAGCTTCCTTT. Translation gives CSADWTGMNTEASF.

Only a few counts were recorded for this clonotype. One junction end does not reproduce the germline sequence, and a read error may be involved. V gene TRBV6-1 combines with J gene TRBJ2-3, with D possibly TRBD2 on 7 matching bases. The germline V gene encodes CDR1 MNHNS and CDR2 SASEGT. The CDR3 length is 15 residues. Written as DNA, the CDR3 is TGTGCCAGCATTGAAGCGGCGAGGGGGGGAGATACGCAGTATTTT. Amino acids: CASIEAARGGDTQYF.

Concerning this clonotype: The junction and the germline gene differ at one end; a read error may be behind it. The gene calls are TRBV5-1 and TRBJ2-7; 9 nucleotides agree with TRBD1. The CDR3 runs 15 residues. Germline CDR1 SGHRS, CDR2 YFSETQ. CDR3 amino acids: CASSSSGTGLYKQYF. DNA for the CDR3: TGCGCCAGCAGCTCATCCGGGACAGGGCTCTACAAGCAGTACTTC.

V gene TRBV19 combines with J gene TRBJ2-1; weak D call: TRBD2 (7 bases). The CDR3 is 16 residues long. The germline V gene encodes CDR1 LNHDA and CDR2 SQIVND (reference sequence). V lost 4 bases to trimming and J lost 5 bases, with 18 bases between them. The CDR3 nucleotides are TGTGCCAGTAGTAAGGGGGGGAAAATAATTAACAATGAGCAGTTCTTC. As protein: CASSKGGKIINNEQFF. Using reference TRBV19 and TRBJ2-1 for the parts outside the CDR3, the full variable domain is DGGITQSPKYLFRKEGQNVTLSCEQNLNHDAMYWYRQDPGQGLRLIYYSQIVNDFQKGDIAEGYSVSREKKESFPLTVTSAQKNPTAFYLCASSKGGKIINNEQFFGPGTRLTVL.

Notes on this clonotype: At one of its ends the junction is not consistent with the germline gene, which may arise from a read error. The chain has TRBV4-1 and TRBJ2-7; 7 bases align to TRBD1. CDR1 is MGHRA, CDR2 YSYEKL, per germline. This CDR3 is 13 amino acids long. The CDR3 region has the DNA TGCGCCAGATCCCGGGACAGCGACTACGTGCAGTACTTC. Encoded protein: CARSRDSDYVQYF.

Of note for this clonotype: The CDR3 ends on some other residue instead of the conserved phenylalanine or tryptophan, so this is likely a read error. This rearrangement joins TRBV4-3 to TRBJ2-5; no clear D gene. This CDR3 has 14 residues. The germline V gene encodes CDR1 LGHNA and CDR2 YSLEER. The CDR3 DNA reads as TGCGCCAGCAGCCAAGACCGCTCCCAAGAGACACAGTACTCC. Translated: CASSQDRSQETQYS.

This clonotype has only a few counts. The chain carries TRBV7-9 and TRBJ2-1; a weak D match, TRBD2 (5 bases). Trimming stripped 5 bases from V and 8 bases from J, with 16 bases between. Germline-derived CDR1 and CDR2 are SEHNR and FQNEAQ (reference sequence). This CDR3 spans 14 amino acids. CDR3 region: CASSPLFAGDEQFF. In DNA, the CDR3 is TGTGCCAGCAGCCCCCTTTTTGCGGGTGATGAGCAGTTCTTC.

In its sample, this clonotype was seen a few times. This may be a read error, as it is one base from a much larger clone. The CDR3 carries no conserved terminal phenylalanine or tryptophan, so it likely arises from a read error. This chain connects TRBV20-1 to TRBJ1-6; 8 bases are shared with TRBD1. CDR1 and CDR2 from the germline V gene are DFQATT and SNEGSKA (reference sequence). With 0 bases clipped from V and 8 bases from J, the junction kept 6 bases outside the gene matches. The CDR3 covers 15 residues. DNA of the CDR3: TGCAGTGCTAGAGAACAGGGGGGACTATATTCACCCCTCCACATT. Translation gives CSAREQGGLYSPLHI.

This clonotype occurred a few times. This sequence joins TRBV11-3 and TRBJ2-7, with a tentative D call TRBD1 (6 bases). Germline assignment: CDR1 SGHNT and CDR2 YENEEA. Trimming removed 2 bases from V and 1 base from J, with 12 bases in between. This CDR3 has 15 amino acids. CDR3 nucleotides: TGTGCCAGCAGCTTAACAGGGCTTTTTTCCTACGAGCAGTACTTC. This codes for CASSLTGLFSYEQYF.